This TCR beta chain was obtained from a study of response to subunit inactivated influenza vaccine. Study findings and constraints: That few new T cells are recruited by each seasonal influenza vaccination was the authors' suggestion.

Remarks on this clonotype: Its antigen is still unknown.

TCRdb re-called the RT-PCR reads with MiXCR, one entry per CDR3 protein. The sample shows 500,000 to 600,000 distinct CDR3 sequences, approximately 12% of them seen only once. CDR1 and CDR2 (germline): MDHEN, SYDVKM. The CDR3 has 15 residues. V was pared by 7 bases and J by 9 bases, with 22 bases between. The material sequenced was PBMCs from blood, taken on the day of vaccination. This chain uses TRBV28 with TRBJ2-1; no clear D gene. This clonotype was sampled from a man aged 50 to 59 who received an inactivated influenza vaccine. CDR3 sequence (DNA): TGTGCCAGCACTTCCTTAGTTCAGGTTTCTCGTGAGCAGTTCTTC. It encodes CASTSLVQVSREQFF.